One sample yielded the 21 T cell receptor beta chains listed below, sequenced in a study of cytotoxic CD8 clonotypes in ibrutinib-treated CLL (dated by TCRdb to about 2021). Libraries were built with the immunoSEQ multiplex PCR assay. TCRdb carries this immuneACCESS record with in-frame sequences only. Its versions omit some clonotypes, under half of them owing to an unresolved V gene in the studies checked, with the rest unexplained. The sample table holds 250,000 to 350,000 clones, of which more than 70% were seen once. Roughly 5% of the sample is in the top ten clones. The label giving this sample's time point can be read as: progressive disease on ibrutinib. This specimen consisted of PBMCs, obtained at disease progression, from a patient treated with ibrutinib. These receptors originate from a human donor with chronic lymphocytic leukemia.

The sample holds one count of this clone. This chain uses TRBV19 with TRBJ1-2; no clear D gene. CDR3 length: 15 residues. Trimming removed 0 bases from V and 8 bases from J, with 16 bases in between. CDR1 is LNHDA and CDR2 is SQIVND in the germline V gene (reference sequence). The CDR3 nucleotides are TGTGCCAGTAGTATAGATAACAGTTTGGCTGCGGGCTACACCTTC. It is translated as CASSIDNSLAAGYTF.

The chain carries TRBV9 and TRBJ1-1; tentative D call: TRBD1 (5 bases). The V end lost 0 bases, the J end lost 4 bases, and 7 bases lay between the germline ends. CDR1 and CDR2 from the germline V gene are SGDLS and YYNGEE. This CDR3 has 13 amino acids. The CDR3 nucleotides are TGTGCCAGCAGCGTAGGAGACAGCACTGAAGCTTTCTTT. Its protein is CASSVGDSTEAFF.

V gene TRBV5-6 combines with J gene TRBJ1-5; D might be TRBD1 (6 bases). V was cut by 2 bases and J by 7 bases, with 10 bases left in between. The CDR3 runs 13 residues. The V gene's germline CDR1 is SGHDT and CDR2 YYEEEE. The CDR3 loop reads CASSLQGGQPQHF. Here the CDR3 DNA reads TGTGCCAGCAGCTTACAGGGCGGCCAGCCCCAGCATTTT.

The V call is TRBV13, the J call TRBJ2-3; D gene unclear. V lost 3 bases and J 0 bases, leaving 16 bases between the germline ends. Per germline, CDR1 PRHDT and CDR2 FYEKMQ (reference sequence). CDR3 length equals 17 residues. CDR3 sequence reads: CASSFRPKTPSTDTQYF. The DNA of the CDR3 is TGTGCCAGCAGCTTCAGGCCCAAGACACCTAGCACAGATACGCAGTATTTT.

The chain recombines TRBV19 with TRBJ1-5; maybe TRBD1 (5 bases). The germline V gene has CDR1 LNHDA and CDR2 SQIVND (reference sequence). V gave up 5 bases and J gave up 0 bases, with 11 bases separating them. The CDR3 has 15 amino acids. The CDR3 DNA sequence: TGTGCCAGTAGTGACAGATTAATTAGCAATCAGCCCCAGCATTTT. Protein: CASSDRLISNQPQHF.

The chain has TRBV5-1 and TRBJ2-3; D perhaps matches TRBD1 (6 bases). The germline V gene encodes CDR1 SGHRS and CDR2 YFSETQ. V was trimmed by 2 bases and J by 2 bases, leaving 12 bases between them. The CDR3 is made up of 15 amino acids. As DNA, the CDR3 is TGCGCCAGCAGCTTTAGTAACAGGGCCACAGATACGCAGTATTTT. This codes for CASSFSNRATDTQYF.

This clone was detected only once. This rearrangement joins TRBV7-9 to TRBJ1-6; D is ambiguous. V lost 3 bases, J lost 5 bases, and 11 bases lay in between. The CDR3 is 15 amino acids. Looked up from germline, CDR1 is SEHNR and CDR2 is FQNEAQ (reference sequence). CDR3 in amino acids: CASSLAGPHNSPLHF. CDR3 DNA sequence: TGTGCCAGCAGCTTGGCCGGGCCCCATAATTCACCCCTCCACTTT.

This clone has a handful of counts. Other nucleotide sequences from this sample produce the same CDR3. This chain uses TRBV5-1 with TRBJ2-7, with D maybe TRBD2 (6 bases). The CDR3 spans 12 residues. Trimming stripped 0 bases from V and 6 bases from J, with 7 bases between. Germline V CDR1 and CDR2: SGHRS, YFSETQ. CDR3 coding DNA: TGCGCCAGCAGCTTGGCCGGGGGCGAGCAGTACTTC. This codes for CASSLAGGEQYF.

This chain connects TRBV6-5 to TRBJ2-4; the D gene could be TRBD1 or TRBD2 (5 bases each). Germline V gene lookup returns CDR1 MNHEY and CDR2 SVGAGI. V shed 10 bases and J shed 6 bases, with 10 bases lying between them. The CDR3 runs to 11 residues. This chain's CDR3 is CATRGVNIQYF. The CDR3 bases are TGTGCCACACGAGGGGTAAACATTCAGTACTTC.

The DNA for the CDR3 is TGTGCCAGCAGTTATAGGGGGACAGTACCCTACGAGCAGTACTTC. Its protein is CASSYRGTVPYEQYF. This chain links TRBV6-5 with TRBJ2-7; TRBD1 matches 7 bases. CDR3 length: 15 residues. V dropped 3 bases and J dropped 2; count of bases not matched to a gene: 7. Germline V gives CDR1 MNHEY, CDR2 SVGAGI.

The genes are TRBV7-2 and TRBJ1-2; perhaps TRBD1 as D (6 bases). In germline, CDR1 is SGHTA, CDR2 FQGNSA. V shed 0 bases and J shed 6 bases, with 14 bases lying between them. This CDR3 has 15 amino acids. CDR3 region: CASSLARSQGHGYTF. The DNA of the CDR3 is TGTGCCAGCAGCTTAGCGAGGTCACAGGGACATGGCTACACCTTC.

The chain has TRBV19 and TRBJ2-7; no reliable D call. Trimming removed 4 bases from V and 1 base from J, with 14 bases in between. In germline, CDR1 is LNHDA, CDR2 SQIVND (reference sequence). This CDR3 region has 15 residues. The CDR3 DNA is TGTGCCAGTAGTACCCAATTCCCTCCATCCTACGAGCAGTACTTC. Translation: CASSTQFPPSYEQYF.

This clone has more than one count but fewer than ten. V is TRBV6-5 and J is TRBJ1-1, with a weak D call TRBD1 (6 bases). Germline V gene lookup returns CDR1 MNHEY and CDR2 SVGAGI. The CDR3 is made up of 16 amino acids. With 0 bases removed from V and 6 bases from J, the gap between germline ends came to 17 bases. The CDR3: CASSYSGQRGVAEAFF. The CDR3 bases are TGTGCCAGCAGTTACTCCGGACAGCGAGGGGTCGCTGAAGCTTTCTTT.

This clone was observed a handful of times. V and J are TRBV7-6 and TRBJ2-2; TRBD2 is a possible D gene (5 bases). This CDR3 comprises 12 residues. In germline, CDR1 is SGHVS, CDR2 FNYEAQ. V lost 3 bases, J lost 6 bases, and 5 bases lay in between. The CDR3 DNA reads TGTGCCAGCAGCTTGAGGGCCGGGGAGCTGTTTTTT. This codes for CASSLRAGELFF.

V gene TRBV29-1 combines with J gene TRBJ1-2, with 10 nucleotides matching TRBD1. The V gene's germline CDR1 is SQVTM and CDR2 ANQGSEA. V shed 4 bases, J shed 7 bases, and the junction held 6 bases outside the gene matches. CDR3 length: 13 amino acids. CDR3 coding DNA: TGCAGCGTTGGGGCCGGGACAGGGGCTGGCTACACCTTC. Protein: CSVGAGTGAGYTF.

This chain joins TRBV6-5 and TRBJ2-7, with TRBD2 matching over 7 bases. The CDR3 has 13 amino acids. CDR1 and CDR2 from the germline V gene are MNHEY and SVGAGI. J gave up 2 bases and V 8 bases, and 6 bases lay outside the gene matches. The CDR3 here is CASSGGYAYEQYF. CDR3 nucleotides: TGTGCCAGCTCGGGGGGATATGCCTACGAGCAGTACTTC.

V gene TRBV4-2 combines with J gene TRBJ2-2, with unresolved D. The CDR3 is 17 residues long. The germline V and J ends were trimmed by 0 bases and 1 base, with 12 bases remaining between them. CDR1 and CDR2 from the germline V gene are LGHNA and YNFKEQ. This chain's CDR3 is CASSQDVQVQNTGELFF. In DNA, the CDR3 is TGTGCCAGCAGCCAAGATGTGCAGGTTCAGAACACCGGGGAGCTGTTTTTT.

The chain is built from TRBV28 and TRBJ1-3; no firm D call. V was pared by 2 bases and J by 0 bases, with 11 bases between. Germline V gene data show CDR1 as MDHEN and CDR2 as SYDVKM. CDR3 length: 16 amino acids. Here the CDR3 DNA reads TGTGCCAGCAGTTTACCCCTAGCACACTCTGGAAACACCATATATTTT. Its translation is CASSLPLAHSGNTIYF.

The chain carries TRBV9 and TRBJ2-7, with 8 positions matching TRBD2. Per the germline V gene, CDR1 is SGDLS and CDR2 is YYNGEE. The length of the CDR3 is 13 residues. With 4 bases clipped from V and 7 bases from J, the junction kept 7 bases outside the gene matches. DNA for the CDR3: TGTGCCAGCAGCCCGGGAGGGAGGAGGGAGCAGTACTTC. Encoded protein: CASSPGGRREQYF.

The DNA of the CDR3 is TGTGCCAGCAGCCTGGGACAGGTCTATGGCTACACCTTC. Protein: CASSLGQVYGYTF. The rearrangement links TRBV5-4 to TRBJ1-2; 8 bases are shared with TRBD1. V trimming: 4 bases; J trimming: 4 bases; junction bases outside the gene matches: 3. The CDR3 sequence is 13 residues long. Looked up from germline, CDR1 is SGHNT and CDR2 is YYREEE (reference sequence).

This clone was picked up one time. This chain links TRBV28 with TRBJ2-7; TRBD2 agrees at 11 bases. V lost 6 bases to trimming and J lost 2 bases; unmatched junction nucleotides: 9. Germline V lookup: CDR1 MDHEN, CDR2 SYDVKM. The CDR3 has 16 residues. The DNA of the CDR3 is TGTGCCAGCAGGTATACGACTAGCGGGGCTACCTACGAGCAGTACTTC. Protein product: CASRYTTSGATYEQYF.